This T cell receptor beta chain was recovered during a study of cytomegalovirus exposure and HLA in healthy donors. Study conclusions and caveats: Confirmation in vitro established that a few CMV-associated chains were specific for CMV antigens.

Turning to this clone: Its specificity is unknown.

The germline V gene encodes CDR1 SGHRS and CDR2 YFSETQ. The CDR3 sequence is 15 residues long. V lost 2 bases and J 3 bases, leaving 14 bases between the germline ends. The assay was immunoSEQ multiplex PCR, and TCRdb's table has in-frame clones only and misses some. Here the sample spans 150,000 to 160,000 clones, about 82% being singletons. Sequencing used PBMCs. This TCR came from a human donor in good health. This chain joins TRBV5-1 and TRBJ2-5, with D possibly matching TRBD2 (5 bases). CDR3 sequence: CASSFQAGKEETQYF. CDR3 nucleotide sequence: TGCGCCAGCAGCTTTCAGGCCGGGAAAGAAGAGACCCAGTACTTC.